This T cell receptor (beta chain) was found in a study of blood T cell repertoires in COVID-19. In the original processing: Cell counts per sample came from amplifying reference gene primers. Produced via immunoSEQ multiplex PCR; TCRdb's table is partial and in-frame only. V, J and clone size reflect that table, while D and trimming were determined from the DNA. This table has about 180,000 clones, about 79% appearing once. The source is a woman in her 70s with acute or convalescent COVID-19. The sample was peripheral blood.

DNA for the CDR3: TGTGCCAGCAGTGTTCTACCTAGCTCCTACAATGAGCAGTTCTTC. Amino acids: CASSVLPSSYNEQFF. The chain joins TRBV6-6 to TRBJ2-1; no definite D call. CDR3 length: 15 residues. Trimming took off 5 bases at V and 0 bases at J, with 11 bases between the two ends. CDR1 MNHNY and CDR2 SVGAGI come from the germline V gene (reference sequence).